Listed here are 15 T cell receptor beta chains from one sample, sequenced in a study of blood T cell repertoires in COVID-19. Measured with immunoSEQ multiplex PCR; TCRdb has only the in-frame clones, and not every one. The data contain under 350,000 clones, roughly nine tenths of them seen just once; the ten biggest clones take up approximately 2.5%. Sequencing input: PBMCs or T cells enriched from blood (not recorded which). Every receptor here comes from a man aged 55 to 70 who had recovered from COVID-19.

The chain links TRBV7-8 to TRBJ2-7; D might be TRBD1 (5 bases). Trimming shortened V by 1 base and J by 2 bases, and 9 bases separated the two germline ends. Germline CDR1 is SGHVS and CDR2 is FQNEAQ. The CDR3 is 14 amino acids. CDR3 loop: CASSLVGATYEQYF. CDR3 nucleotides: TGTGCCAGCAGCTTAGTAGGGGCGACCTACGAGCAGTACTTC. The full variable domain, in which reference TRBV7-8 and TRBJ2-7 provide the parts outside the CDR3, is GAGVSQSPRYKVAKRGQDVALRCDPISGHVSLFWYQQALGQGPEFLTYFQNEAQLDKSGLPSDRFFAERPEGSVSTLKIQRTQQEDSAVYLCASSLVGATYEQYFGPGTRLTVT.

This clone was counted once. This rearrangement joins TRBV7-8 to TRBJ1-1; perhaps TRBD1 as D (5 bases). Germline V lookup: CDR1 SGHVS, CDR2 FQNEAQ. Trimming stripped 7 bases from V and 2 bases from J, with 11 bases between. The CDR3 runs 13 residues. The CDR3 DNA sequence: TGTGCCAGCACCAGACAGAAAAACACTGAAGCTTTCTTT. Translation: CASTRQKNTEAFF.

This chain joins TRBV15 and TRBJ2-7; the match to TRBD1 covers 7 bases. This CDR3 is built from 14 residues. The germline CDR1 and CDR2 sequences are LNHNV and YYDKDF (reference sequence). V gave up 2 bases and J gave up 1 base; unmatched junction bases: 2. The DNA for the CDR3 is TGTGCCACCAGCAGATGGGACAGATCCTACGAGCAGTACTTC. Residues: CATSRWDRSYEQYF.

In this sample, this clone turned up once. J is TRBJ1-5 and V is TRBV6-1; D possibly corresponds to TRBD1 (6 bases). Germline V gene data show CDR1 as MNHNS and CDR2 as SASEGT. The CDR3 extends over 14 amino acids. The V and J ends lost 1 base and 6 bases respectively, with 10 bases between them. In DNA form, the CDR3 reads TGTGCCAGCAGTGAAGTAGTCAGGGGTCAGCCCCAGCATTTT. Translated: CASSEVVRGQPQHF.

This chain joins TRBV10-3 and TRBJ2-5; 7 bases are a match to TRBD1. CDR1 ENHRY and CDR2 SYGVKD come from the germline V gene. The CDR3 extends over 14 amino acids. Trimming at V came to 6 bases and at J to 5 bases, leaving 9 bases not matched to a gene. The chain's CDR3 is CAIRSRQGMETQYF. The DNA for the CDR3 is TGTGCCATCAGGAGCCGACAGGGCATGGAGACCCAGTACTTC.

The chain has TRBV27 and TRBJ2-1, with TRBD2 matching over 8 bases. CDR3 length: 17 residues. Trimming cost V 1 base and J 6 bases; bases outside gene matches: 11. Germline loops: CDR1 MNHEY, CDR2 SMNVEV (reference sequence). The chain's CDR3 is CASSLYPGGPISNEQFF. DNA of the CDR3: TGTGCCAGCAGTTTATATCCGGGAGGGCCCATTAGCAATGAGCAGTTCTTC.

The chain is built from TRBV19 and TRBJ1-6; D not resolved. Germline V gives CDR1 LNHDA, CDR2 SQIVND (reference sequence). This CDR3 contains 17 residues. Trimming pared 5 bases from V and 0 bases from J, leaving 14 bases between. In nucleotides, the CDR3 is TGTGCCAGTAGTGATGCGGTTGCCAGCTCCTATAATTCACCCCTCCACTTT. It encodes CASSDAVASSYNSPLHF.

The chain is built from TRBV5-1 and TRBJ2-1, with 9 bases fitting TRBD1. The CDR3 has 16 amino acids. The V gene end was trimmed by 0 bases and the J gene end by 5 bases; junction bases not matched to a gene: 6. Looked up from germline, CDR1 is SGHRS and CDR2 is YFSETQ. CDR3 amino acids: CASSLAGQGSNNEQFF. The CDR3 bases are TGCGCCAGCAGCTTGGCCGGACAGGGGAGTAACAATGAGCAGTTCTTC.

Note on this clone: Other DNA sequences of this sample code for an identical CDR3. J is TRBJ1-5 and V is TRBV7-8; D is unclear. This CDR3 comprises 13 residues. From germline, CDR1 is SGHVS and CDR2 FQNEAQ. V lost 5 bases to trimming and J lost 4 bases, with 9 bases between them. The CDR3 loop reads CASSPGDNQPQHF. The CDR3 DNA reads TGTGCCAGCAGCCCGGGAGATAATCAGCCCCAGCATTTT.

The gene calls are TRBV19 and TRBJ1-2; D uncertain. CDR3 length: 11 amino acids. Trimming shortened V by 6 bases and J by 7 bases, and 9 bases separated the two germline ends. Germline V gene lookup returns CDR1 LNHDA and CDR2 SQIVND (reference sequence). The CDR3 nucleotides read TGTGCCAGTAGAGCAAGCGGTGGCTACACCTTC. This encodes CASRASGGYTF.

The chain employs TRBV24-1 and TRBJ1-2, with D perhaps TRBD1 (6 bases). The CDR3 contains 15 residues. The V end lost 4 bases, the J end lost 5 bases, and 16 bases lay between the germline ends. The germline V gene encodes CDR1 KGHDR and CDR2 SFDVKD. For the CDR3, the DNA is TGTGCCACCAGTGACACCGGGACACAACCTTATGGCTACACCTTC. It codes for CATSDTGTQPYGYTF.

The gene calls are TRBV5-4 and TRBJ1-4, with TRBD1 matching 8 bases. The CDR3 is 15 residues long. V shed 7 bases and J 3 bases; nucleotides not matched to a gene: 8. Germline V CDR1 and CDR2: SGHNT, YYREEE (reference sequence). The CDR3 coding sequence is TGTGCCAGCCGGCAGGGGGCAGGTGCTAATGAAAAACTGTTTTTT. Its translation is CASRQGAGANEKLFF.

The chain combines TRBV6-6 with TRBJ2-2; TRBD2 matches at 7 bases. Germline V gives CDR1 MNHNY, CDR2 SVGAGI (reference sequence). V lost 5 bases and J lost 2; bases outside the gene matches: 20. CDR3 length: 20 residues. CDR3 bases: TGTGCCAGCAGTCCCCCTATCGGCGGGAGCGCCGGTAGTAACACCGGGGAGCTGTTTTTT. Protein sequence: CASSPPIGGSAGSNTGELFF.

This clone was recorded only once. This chain links TRBV24-1 with TRBJ1-1; no clear D. The CDR3 is 13 amino acids. Trimming stripped 3 bases from V and 0 bases from J, with 4 bases between. The germline CDR1 and CDR2 sequences are KGHDR and SFDVKD. For the CDR3, the DNA is TGTGCCACCAGTGATACAATGAACACTGAAGCTTTCTTT. It translates to CATSDTMNTEAFF.

The chain combines TRBV27 with TRBJ1-6, with TRBD1 as a possible D gene (5 bases). V lost 5 bases, J lost 8 bases, and 19 bases lay in between. This CDR3 has 16 residues. Germline V lookup: CDR1 MNHEY, CDR2 SMNVEV (reference sequence). The CDR3 region is CASSPRYKGLHSPLHF. The CDR3 DNA is TGTGCCAGCAGTCCCCGGTATAAGGGACTGCATTCACCCCTCCACTTT.